This T cell receptor (beta chain) appears in the sequencing data of a study of graft-versus-host responses after intestinal transplantation (dated by TCRdb to about 2021). About the study as a whole: Multivisceral, liver-intestinal, or isolated intestinal transplants were received by the recipients. A peak of at least 4% donor T cells among recipient peripheral blood mononuclear cells was the definition used for donor T cell macrochimerism. Alloreactive clones were identified by sequencing pre-transplant mixed lymphocyte reaction products and comparing these products with unstimulated pre-transplant donor and recipient T cells. Samples from a few later patients were sequenced in-house on an Illumina MiSeq with MiXCR processing rather than by the commercial service. After intestinal transplantation, graft-versus-host and host-versus-graft alloreactive T cell clones in the graft, circulation and bone marrow were tracked using bulk TCR-beta CDR3 sequencing. Anti-thymocyte globulin induction was given to all recipients, followed by maintenance tacrolimus and steroids for approximately 3 years. The cohort enrolled under 25 intestinal transplant recipients including one retransplant, and a few patients lacking pretransplant specimens were excluded. Results and caveats for the whole study, not just this receptor: Early after transplant, peak levels of circulating GvH clones were associated with declines in HvG clones. GvH clones turned up in recipient bone marrow, with some appearing earlier in ileal mucosa or blood, a pattern consistent with an intestinal mucosal origin. In the allografts of patients with donor T cell macrochimerism, GvH to HvG T cell clonal ratios were high. Conclusions were limited by the relatively low number and heterogeneity of intestinal transplant patients.

Interpreted using the paper, the time point label stands for: cells obtained before transplantation from donor or recipient. In mixed lymphocyte reactions, some 200,000 CFSE-labeled pre-transplant responders were plated with some 200,000 irradiated violet-dye-labeled stimulators and cultured for less than 7 days. After the mixed lymphocyte reaction, proliferating CD3+CD4+CFSE-low and CD3+CD8+CFSE-low responder cells were FACS-sorted on a BD Influx sorter. The CDR3 spans 16 residues, from the cysteine through the phenylalanine. The only DNA kept is the CDR3, 48 bases in frame from the first base. Reading the germline V gene gives CDR1 LGHNA and CDR2 YSLEER. After removal of 0 bases from V and 4 bases from J, the junction retains 4 bases not matched to a gene. Libraries were constructed by the immunoSEQ multiplex PCR assay. For most patients, genomic DNA was isolated using the Qiagen DNeasy Blood and Tissue Kit and was shipped frozen to Adaptive Biotechnologies for TCR sequencing. For most patients, high-throughput TCR-beta CDR3 sequencing of genomic DNA was performed by Adaptive Biotechnologies. Processing in the source paper ran as follows. TCR sequencing data for roughly 20 patients were retrieved from Adaptive's ImmunoSEQ software; a few other patients were processed with MiXCR and VDJtools. CD4 versus CD8 sorting errors were corrected by removing sequences found in both subsets at a frequency ratio below 5:1. Because the origin of CDR3 nucleotide sequences shared between donor and recipient could not be assigned, those sequences were removed. At least 2-fold expansion over unstimulated cells and a minimum CFSE-low frequency of 0.002% (template counts) or 0.001% (read counts) were required for clones to be classified as alloreactive. Mappable clones were those detected in sequenced pre-transplant spleen, lymph node, or MLR CFSE-low populations of the donor or recipient. Cumulative frequency of alloreactive clones was calculated as a percentage of all sequences weighted by copy number. TCRdb took this table from immuneACCESS and kept in-frame rearrangements with V and J called. Such tables lack part of the clones; where checked against another copy, unresolved V genes explain under half of the gap, and the rest is unexplained. V, J and clone size are those of that table, while D and trimming were read from the DNA. The sample table holds about 8,900 clones, of which under 35% were seen once. The ten largest make up 4.5% to 6% of the sample.

Details on this clone: Base qualities were left out, and no much larger clone turns up one base away.

The rearranged segments are TRBV4-3 and TRBJ2-1, and 9 junctional nucleotides match TRBD2. This TCR derives from a human patient who was an organ donor for intestinal transplantation. Material: alloreactive CD8+ T cells from a mixed lymphocyte reaction culture, obtained before transplantation. In light of the paper, this sample's cell subset or site label describes: CFSE-low proliferating T cells sorted from approximately six-day pre-transplant mixed lymphocyte reaction (GvH or HvG direction). For the CDR3, the sequence is CASSQDFSGGYNEQFF. The DNA is as follows: TGCGCCAGCAGCCAAGATTTTAGCGGGGGTTACAATGAGCAGTTCTTC.